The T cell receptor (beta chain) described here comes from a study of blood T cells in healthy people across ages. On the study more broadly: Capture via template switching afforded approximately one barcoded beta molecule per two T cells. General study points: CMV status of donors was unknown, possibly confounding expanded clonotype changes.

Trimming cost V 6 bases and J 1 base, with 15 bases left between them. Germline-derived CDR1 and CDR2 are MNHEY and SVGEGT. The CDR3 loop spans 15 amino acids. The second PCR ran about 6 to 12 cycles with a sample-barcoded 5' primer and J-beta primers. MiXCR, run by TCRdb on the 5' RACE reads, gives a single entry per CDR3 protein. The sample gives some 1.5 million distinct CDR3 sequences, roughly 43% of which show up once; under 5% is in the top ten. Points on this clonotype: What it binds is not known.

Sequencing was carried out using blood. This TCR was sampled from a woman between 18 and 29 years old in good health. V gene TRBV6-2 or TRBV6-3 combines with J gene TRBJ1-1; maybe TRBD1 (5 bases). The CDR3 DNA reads TGTGCCAGCAGGTACGGGCGGGACCCGAACACTGAAGCTTTCTTT. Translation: CASRYGRDPNTEAFF.